This TCR beta chain was obtained from a study of tumor-infiltrating lymphocytes in localized non-small cell lung cancer. In the study overall: Patients included smokers and never-smokers with various histologies, some sampled after neoadjuvant chemotherapy. Tumor tissue and non-adjacent uninvolved lung came from each patient.

Whole-study findings and limits: No T-cell fraction difference was seen between IM1 and IM2 tumors. Only some patients had TCR sequencing, depending on available tissue.

CDR1 LNHNV and CDR2 YYDKDF come from the germline V gene (reference sequence). The CDR3 runs 16 residues. V was clipped by 1 base and J by 4 bases, with 13 bases between them. A remark on this clone: Its antigen remains unknown.

The assay was immunoSEQ multiplex PCR, and TCRdb's table has in-frame clones only and misses some. The sample gives about 10,000 clones, about 75% of which show up once; 19% is in the top ten. The sample was uninvolved lung tissue not adjacent to the tumor. This chain connects TRBV15 to TRBJ1-4, with D uncertain. The TCR originated in a human donor with non-small cell lung cancer. CDR3 protein: CATSRGGTVINEKLFF. The CDR3, as DNA: TGTGCCACCAGCAGAGGGGGAACAGTGATTAATGAAAAACTGTTTTTT.